This entry lists 25 T cell receptor beta chains sequenced from one sample in a study of blood T cell repertoires in COVID-19. Only in-frame clones appear in the TCRdb table, and some are missing; sequencing was by immunoSEQ multiplex PCR. The data contain under 550,000 clones, around 90% of them singletons. The specimen was peripheral blood. The receptors were sampled from a young man with COVID-19, enrolled during active disease.

With regard to this clone: The identical CDR3 is also encoded by other nucleotide sequences in the sample. The chain combines TRBV6-5 with TRBJ1-1; D unclear. This CDR3 comprises 13 residues. Germline assignment: CDR1 MNHEY and CDR2 SVGAGI. V was shortened by 2 bases and J by 3 bases, with 7 bases between the two germline ends. CDR3: CASSYRRDTEAFF. CDR3 in DNA: TGTGCCAGCAGTTACCGAAGAGACACTGAAGCTTTCTTT.

V is TRBV5-6 and J is TRBJ2-7, with a possible D match to TRBD1 (6 bases). The germline V and J ends were trimmed by 4 bases and 0 bases, with 11 bases remaining between them. CDR1 and CDR2 from the germline V gene are SGHDT and YYEEEE. The CDR3 consists of 14 residues. CDR3 sequence: CASSIDRISYEQYF. CDR3 in DNA: TGTGCCAGCAGCATCGACAGGATCTCCTACGAGCAGTACTTC.

The chain has TRBV27 and TRBJ1-1; unclear D gene. The V end was cut by 6 bases, the J end by 1 base, with 9 bases between. This CDR3 has 13 amino acids. Germline V gives CDR1 MNHEY, CDR2 SMNVEV (reference sequence). The CDR3 sequence is CASRWEENTEAFF. CDR3 DNA: TGTGCCAGCAGATGGGAGGAGAACACTGAAGCTTTCTTT.

The genes are TRBV7-9 and TRBJ1-2; D may be TRBD1 (5 bases). The length of the CDR3 is 15 residues. V dropped 5 bases and J dropped 0 bases, with 13 bases sitting between them. The V gene's germline CDR1 is SEHNR and CDR2 FQNEAQ (reference sequence). The CDR3 sequence: CASSNTGEANYGYTF. The CDR3 bases are TGTGCCAGCAGCAATACAGGAGAAGCTAACTATGGCTACACCTTC. The variable domain in full, completed from reference TRBV7-9 and TRBJ1-2, reads DTGVSQNPRHKITKRGQNVTFRCDPISEHNRLYWYRQTLGQGPEFLTYFQNEAQLEKSRLLSDRFSAERPKGSFSTLEIQRTEQGDSAMYLCASSNTGEANYGYTFGSGTRLTVV.

The gene calls are TRBV7-2 and TRBJ1-3, with D perhaps TRBD1 (6 bases). Per the germline V gene, CDR1 is SGHTA and CDR2 is FQGNSA. Trimming removed 2 bases from V and 7 bases from J, with 15 bases in between. The CDR3 consists of 15 residues. The CDR3 here is CASSLTPAGANTIYF. As DNA, the CDR3 is TGTGCCAGCAGCTTAACCCCGGCGGGGGCGAACACCATATATTTT.

The chain recombines TRBV6-5 with TRBJ2-3; the match to TRBD1 covers 9 bases. After removal of 7 bases from V and 4 bases from J, the junction contained 6 bases not matched to a gene. In germline, CDR1 is MNHEY, CDR2 SVGAGI. CDR3 length: 14 residues. The CDR3 spells CASTSGQGSDTQYF. Here the CDR3 DNA reads TGTGCCAGCACGTCTGGACAGGGGTCAGATACGCAGTATTTT.

Here the CDR3 DNA reads TGTGCCATCAGTGTAGCGGGGGGGCGCGAGCAGTTCTTC. Its translation is CAISVAGGREQFF. The rearrangement links TRBV10-3 to TRBJ2-1, with 11 bases identical to TRBD2. V lost 4 bases, J lost 10 bases, and 3 bases stayed unmatched. In germline, CDR1 is ENHRY, CDR2 SYGVKD. The CDR3 runs to 13 residues.

The chain recombines TRBV7-2 with TRBJ2-5; 7 nucleotides align to TRBD2. The V gene end was trimmed by 5 bases and the J gene end by 4 bases; junction bases not matched to a gene: 13. This CDR3 has 16 amino acids. Looked up from germline, CDR1 is SGHTA and CDR2 is FQGNSA. CDR3 nucleotide sequence: TGTGCCAGCAGCCCGAGGGGCGGGAGAGGAGTAGAGACCCAGTACTTC. As protein: CASSPRGGRGVETQYF.

The chain couples TRBV19 to TRBJ2-3, with TRBD2 matching over 14 bases. In germline, CDR1 is LNHDA, CDR2 SQIVND (reference sequence). Trimming cost V 5 bases and J 9 bases; bases outside gene matches: 25. The CDR3 contains 21 residues. CDR3 amino acids: CASSFARLIPGTSGSIGTQYF. The DNA for the CDR3 is TGTGCCAGTAGTTTTGCTCGGTTGATCCCCGGGACTAGCGGGAGTATCGGGACGCAGTATTTT.

A single count supports this clone. This chain connects TRBV7-9 to TRBJ2-6, with D maybe TRBD1 (5 bases). This CDR3 has 15 residues. Trimming stripped 6 bases from V and 2 bases from J, with 11 bases between. Germline values: CDR1 SEHNR, CDR2 FQNEAQ (reference sequence). The CDR3 DNA reads TGTGCCAGCAGTACTCAGGGAACTGGGGCCAACGTCCTGACTTTC. Amino acids: CASSTQGTGANVLTF.

V is TRBV4-1 and J is TRBJ2-5; D is possibly TRBD2 (6 bases). This CDR3 spans 16 amino acids. V lost 4 bases to trimming and J lost 2 bases, with 17 bases between them. Germline V gives CDR1 MGHRA, CDR2 YSYEKL. CDR3 sequence: CASSRGTPNGQETQYF. The DNA of the CDR3 is TGCGCCAGCAGCCGAGGGACTCCAAACGGACAAGAGACCCAGTACTTC.

The chain has TRBV5-1 and TRBJ2-1; TRBD2 agrees at 7 bases. The ends lost 3 bases at V and 5 bases at J; junction bases unmatched: 14. CDR3 length equals 17 residues. CDR1 and CDR2 from the germline V gene are SGHRS and YFSETQ. CDR3 amino acids: CASSSRPSGPNHNEQFF. For the CDR3, the DNA is TGCGCCAGCAGCTCACGACCTAGCGGCCCGAACCACAATGAGCAGTTCTTC.

The chain joins TRBV6-6 to TRBJ1-6; no firm D call. Germline assignment: CDR1 MNHNY and CDR2 SVGAGI (reference sequence). The CDR3 is 15 amino acids. Between the trimmed V and J ends, which lost 5 bases and 5 bases, there was a span of 13 bases. The CDR3 here is CASSPELTDNSPLHF. The DNA for the CDR3 is TGTGCCAGCAGTCCCGAACTGACTGATAATTCACCCCTCCACTTT.

CDR3 loop: CASSSGDTQYF. The CDR3 DNA reads as TGTGCCAGCAGCTCCGGTGATACGCAGTATTTT. The chain employs TRBV11-2 and TRBJ2-3; D gene uncertain. V was trimmed by 4 bases and J by 6 bases, leaving 5 bases between them. This CDR3 has 11 amino acids. CDR1 is SGHAT and CDR2 is FQNNGV in the germline V gene. The whole variable domain, filled in from reference TRBV11-2 and TRBJ2-3, reads EAGVAQSPRYKIIEKRQSVAFWCNPISGHATLYWYQQILGQGPKLLIQFQNNGVVDDSQLPKDRFSAERLKGVDSTLKIQPAKLEDSAVYLCASSSGDTQYFGPGTRLTVL.

This clone showed up just once. The chain is built from TRBV29-1 and TRBJ2-6; the match to TRBD1 covers 11 bases. Looked up from germline, CDR1 is SQVTM and CDR2 is ANQGSEA. The CDR3 covers 16 residues. V lost 7 bases to trimming and J lost 4 bases; unmatched junction nucleotides: 9. The CDR3 is CSAAGTGGPGANVLTF. The CDR3 nucleotides read TGCAGCGCCGCTGGGACAGGGGGTCCCGGGGCCAACGTCCTGACTTTC. The entire variable domain, with the rest obtained from reference TRBV29-1 and TRBJ2-6, is as follows: SAVISQKPSRDICQRGTSLTIQCQVDSQVTMMFWYRQQPGQSLTLIATANQGSEATYESGFVIDKFPISRPNLTFSTLTVSNMSPEDSSIYLCSAAGTGGPGANVLTFGAGSRLTVL.

The chain couples TRBV5-1 to TRBJ2-2, with 10 positions matching TRBD1. Germline CDR1 is SGHRS and CDR2 is YFSETQ. The CDR3 is 17 amino acids. Trimming removed 0 bases from V and 6 bases from J; junction bases left unmatched: 8. The CDR3 nucleotides are TGCGCCAGCAGCTTGGACCCCGGGACAGGGGATTCCGGGGAGCTGTTTTTT. It is translated as CASSLDPGTGDSGELFF.

The chain couples TRBV19 to TRBJ2-7; possible D gene TRBD1, 6 bases. Between the trimmed V and J ends, which lost 0 bases and 2 bases, there was a span of 17 bases. Germline V gene sequence: CDR1 LNHDA, CDR2 SQIVND (reference sequence). The CDR3 contains 17 residues. CDR3 residues: CASSIDRRTGTPYEQYF. DNA of the CDR3: TGTGCCAGTAGTATAGATCGGAGGACTGGGACACCCTACGAGCAGTACTTC.

The rearrangement joins TRBV13 to TRBJ1-5; TRBD1 matches at 12 bases. CDR1 PRHDT and CDR2 FYEKMQ come from the germline V gene (reference sequence). This CDR3 is 16 amino acids long. V gave up 4 bases and J gave up 6 bases; unmatched junction bases: 7. The CDR3 loop reads CASSWRGDRGPQPQHF. CDR3 bases: TGTGCCAGCAGCTGGAGGGGGGACAGGGGGCCTCAGCCCCAGCATTTT.

The rearrangement uses TRBV5-1 and TRBJ1-2; a weak D match, TRBD1 (6 bases). The V and J ends lost 0 bases and 0 bases respectively, with 9 bases between them. This CDR3 has 15 amino acids. Germline-derived CDR1 and CDR2 are SGHRS and YFSETQ. CDR3 DNA sequence: TGCGCCAGCAGCTTGGGTTCAGGGGCTAACTATGGCTACACCTTC. Amino acid sequence: CASSLGSGANYGYTF.

This chain uses TRBV24-1 with TRBJ2-7; TRBD2 agrees at 13 bases. The germline CDR1 and CDR2 sequences are KGHDR and SFDVKD. The CDR3 sequence is 17 residues long. The ends lost 3 bases at V and 4 bases at J; junction bases unmatched: 8. CDR3 DNA sequence: TGTGCCACCAGTGATAACCCGGGACTAGCGGGAAAATACGAGCAGTACTTC. Its translation: CATSDNPGLAGKYEQYF.

The chain has TRBV30 and TRBJ2-1; TRBD2 matches 12 bases. This CDR3 has 15 amino acids. CDR1 is GTSNPN and CDR2 is SVGIG in the germline V gene (reference sequence). V trimming: 2 bases; J trimming: 5 bases; junction bases outside the gene matches: 4. The CDR3 DNA follows: TGTGCCTGGAGTAGGGGACTAGCGGGCAACAATGAGCAGTTCTTC. This encodes CAWSRGLAGNNEQFF. The whole variable domain, remainder taken from reference TRBV30 and TRBJ2-1, is SQTIHQWPATLVQPVGSPLSLECTVEGTSNPNLYWYRQAAGRGLQLLFYSVGIGQISSEVPQNLSASRPQDRQFILSSKKLLLSDSGFYLCAWSRGLAGNNEQFFGPGTRLTVL.

This rearrangement joins TRBV2 to TRBJ2-1; 9 bases are a match to TRBD2. CDR1 SNHLY and CDR2 FYNNEI come from the germline V gene. V trimming: 8 bases; J trimming: 8 bases; junction bases outside the gene matches: 7. This CDR3 contains 13 residues. CDR3 loop: CASWREGAHEQFF. DNA of the CDR3: TGTGCCAGCTGGCGGGAGGGGGCGCATGAGCAGTTCTTC.

V and J are TRBV30 and TRBJ2-5; D possibly corresponds to TRBD1 (7 bases). V dropped 7 bases and J dropped 5 bases, with 17 bases sitting between them. This CDR3 has 13 residues. The germline V gene encodes CDR1 GTSNPN and CDR2 SVGIG (reference sequence). The CDR3 loop reads CAFTAGGGETQYF. The CDR3, as DNA: TGTGCCTTCACCGCAGGGGGAGGCGAGACCCAGTACTTC. Together with reference TRBV30 and TRBJ2-5, the CDR3 gives the full variable domain: SQTIHQWPATLVQPVGSPLSLECTVEGTSNPNLYWYRQAAGRGLQLLFYSVGIGQISSEVPQNLSASRPQDRQFILSSKKLLLSDSGFYLCAFTAGGGETQYFGPGTRLLVL.

The rearrangement joins TRBV5-8 to TRBJ1-6; 9 bases are a match to TRBD1. CDR3 length: 14 amino acids. J lost 8 bases, V lost 3 bases, and 3 bases had no gene match. Germline V gene sequence: CDR1 SGHTS, CDR2 YDEGEE. DNA of the CDR3: TGTGCCAGCAGCTCTGGACAGGGGCATTCACCCCTCCACTTT. Protein sequence: CASSSGQGHSPLHF.

The rearrangement joins TRBV7-7 to TRBJ2-1, with 11 bases lining up with TRBD1. The CDR3 extends over 15 amino acids. The germline gives CDR1 SSHAT, CDR2 FNYEAQ (reference sequence). The V segment lost 4 bases and the J segment 8 bases; nucleotides outside the gene matches: 7. The CDR3, as DNA: TGTGCCAGCAGCTCCGGACAGGGGGCTTTCGATGAGCAGTTCTTC. Encoded protein: CASSSGQGAFDEQFF.